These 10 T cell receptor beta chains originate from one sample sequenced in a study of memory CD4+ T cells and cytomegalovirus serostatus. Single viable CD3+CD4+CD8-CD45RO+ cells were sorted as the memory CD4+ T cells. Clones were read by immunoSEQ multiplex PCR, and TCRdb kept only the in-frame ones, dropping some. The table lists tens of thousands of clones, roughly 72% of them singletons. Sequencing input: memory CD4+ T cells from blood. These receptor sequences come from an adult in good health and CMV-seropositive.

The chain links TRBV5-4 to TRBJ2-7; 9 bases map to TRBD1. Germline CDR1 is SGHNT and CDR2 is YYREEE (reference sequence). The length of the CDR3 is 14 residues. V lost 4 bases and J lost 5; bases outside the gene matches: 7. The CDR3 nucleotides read TGTGCCAGCAGCAACCGGGACAGGGCGGACGAGCAGTACTTC. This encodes CASSNRDRADEQYF.

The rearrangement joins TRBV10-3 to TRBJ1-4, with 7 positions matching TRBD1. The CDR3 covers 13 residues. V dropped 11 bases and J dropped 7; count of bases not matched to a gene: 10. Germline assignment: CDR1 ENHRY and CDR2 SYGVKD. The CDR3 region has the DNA TGTGCCTCGAGAGGGGGCGCGGGTGAAAAACTGTTTTTT. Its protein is CASRGGAGEKLFF.

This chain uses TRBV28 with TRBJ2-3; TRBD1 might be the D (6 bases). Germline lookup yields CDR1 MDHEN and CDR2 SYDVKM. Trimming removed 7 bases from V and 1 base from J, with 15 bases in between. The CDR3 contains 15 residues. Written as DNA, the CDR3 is TGTGCCAGCACCTTACAGGGTGGGGGCACAGATACGCAGTATTTT. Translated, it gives CASTLQGGGTDTQYF.

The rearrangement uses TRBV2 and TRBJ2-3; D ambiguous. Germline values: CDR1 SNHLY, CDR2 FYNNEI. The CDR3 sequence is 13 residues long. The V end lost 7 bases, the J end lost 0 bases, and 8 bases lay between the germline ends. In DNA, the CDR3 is TGTGCCAGCAAGTTCGACAGCACAGATACGCAGTATTTT. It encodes CASKFDSTDTQYF.

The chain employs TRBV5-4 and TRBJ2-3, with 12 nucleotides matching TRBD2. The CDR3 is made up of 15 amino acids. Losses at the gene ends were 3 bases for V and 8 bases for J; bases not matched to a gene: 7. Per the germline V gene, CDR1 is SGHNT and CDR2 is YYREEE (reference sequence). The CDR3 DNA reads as TGTGCCAGCAGCTCCGGACTAGCGGGGAGGGGTACGCAGTATTTT. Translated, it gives CASSSGLAGRGTQYF.

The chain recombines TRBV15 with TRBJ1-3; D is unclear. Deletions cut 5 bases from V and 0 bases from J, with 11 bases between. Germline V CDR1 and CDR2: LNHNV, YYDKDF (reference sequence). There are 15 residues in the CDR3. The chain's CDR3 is CATSFGGSSGNTIYF. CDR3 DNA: TGTGCCACCAGCTTCGGCGGGAGCTCTGGAAACACCATATATTTT. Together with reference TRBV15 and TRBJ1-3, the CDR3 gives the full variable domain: DAMVIQNPRYQVTQFGKPVTLSCSQTLNHNVMYWYQQKSSQAPKLLFHYYDKDFNNEADTPDNFQSRRPNTSFCFLDIRSPGLGDTAMYLCATSFGGSSGNTIYFGEGSWLTVV.

The CDR3 DNA is TGTGCCAGCAGTACTAGCGGACAAGAGACCCAGTACTTC. Its translation is CASSTSGQETQYF. V and J are TRBV2 and TRBJ2-5; 8 nucleotides match TRBD2. The germline CDR1 and CDR2 sequences are SNHLY and FYNNEI. The V segment lost 5 bases and the J segment 2 bases; nucleotides outside the gene matches: 1. The CDR3 runs to 13 residues.

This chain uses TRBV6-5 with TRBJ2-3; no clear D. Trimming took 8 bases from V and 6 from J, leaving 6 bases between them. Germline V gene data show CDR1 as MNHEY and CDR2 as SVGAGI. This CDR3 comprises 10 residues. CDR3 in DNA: TGTGCCAGCCTTTTCGATACGCAGTATTTT. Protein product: CASLFDTQYF.

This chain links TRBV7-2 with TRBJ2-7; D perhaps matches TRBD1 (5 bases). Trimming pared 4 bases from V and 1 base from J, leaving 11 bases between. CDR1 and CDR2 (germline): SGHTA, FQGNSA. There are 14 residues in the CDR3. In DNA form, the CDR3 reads TGTGCCAGCAGCTCAACCCGACAGTCCTACGAGCAGTACTTC. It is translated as CASSSTRQSYEQYF.

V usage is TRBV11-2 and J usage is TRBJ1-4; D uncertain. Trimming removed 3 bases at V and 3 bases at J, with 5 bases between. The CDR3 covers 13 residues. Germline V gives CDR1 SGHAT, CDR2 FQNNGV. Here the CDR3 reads CASSFGANEKLFF. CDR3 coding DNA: TGTGCCAGCAGCTTCGGGGCTAATGAAAAACTGTTTTTT. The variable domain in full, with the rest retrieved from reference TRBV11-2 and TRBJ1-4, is EAGVAQSPRYKIIEKRQSVAFWCNPISGHATLYWYQQILGQGPKLLIQFQNNGVVDDSQLPKDRFSAERLKGVDSTLKIQPAKLEDSAVYLCASSFGANEKLFFGSGTQLSVL.